A single T cell receptor (beta chain) is shown here with its context. Its specificity is not known. The data were taken from a study of tumor-infiltrating lymphocytes in localized non-small cell lung cancer. The study's findings and limits: T-cell fraction did not differ between immunotypes IM1 and IM2.

Repertoires were generated with immunoSEQ multiplex PCR, while TCRdb's copy carries only in-frame clones and drops some. The data hold about 3,100 clones, with 65% observed a single time. V was clipped by 8 bases and J by 8 bases, with 19 bases between them. Germline CDR1 reads SGHTA; CDR2 reads FQGNSA. The CDR3 is 14 residues long. The sequencing input was uninvolved lung tissue not adjacent to the tumor. The source is a human donor with non-small cell lung cancer. J is TRBJ2-1 and V is TRBV7-2; D possibly corresponds to TRBD1 (6 bases). The CDR3 spells CASVLTGPGDEQFF. In nucleotides, the CDR3 is TGTGCCAGCGTCTTAACAGGGCCAGGCGATGAGCAGTTCTTC.